This T cell receptor (beta chain) was sequenced during a study of T cell repertoires in cytomegalovirus infection (dated by TCRdb to 2018 to 2020). Study-level background: Alongside well-studied HLA-B-restricted epitopes, the peptide stimulations were aimed at recently identified HLA-C-restricted CMV epitopes, whose presentation resists viral immunomodulation. The HLA type of each donor mattered for the analysis, because public TCR beta signatures pointed to carriage of CMV infection along with the matching HLA type. Overall study results and their limits: In the ex vivo response, HLA-C-restricted CMV-specific TCR beta clonotypes were dominant, and in two of eight donors the single most frequent clonotype came from this HLA-C-restricted group. In both this cohort and an independent cohort of 300 to 450 donors, the cumulative frequency of public TCR beta family members distinguished carriers of CMV infection plus the relevant HLA type.

The instrument given in TCRdb is Illumina HiSeq 1500. TCRdb reprocessing: public reads trimmed at Q25 with fastp, clones called with MiXCR, in-frame beta chains kept. Rows with one shared CDR3 protein collapse into an entry with the most common genes and DNA. The sample contains about 920,000 distinct CDR3 sequences, roughly 30% of them found a single time. Roughly 12% of the sample is in the top ten clones. Cut back by 8 bases and 3 bases, the V and J ends lie 13 bases apart. CDR1 and CDR2 are drawn from the germline V gene (reference sequence): LNHDA, SQIVND. The CDR3 starts with the cysteine, ends with the phenylalanine, and has 13 residues. Solely the CDR3 DNA is kept, with 39 bases framed from the first base. About this clonotype itself: Which antigen it targets is not known. Per-base quality was not reported, and no clone a single base away is much larger than it.

In the paper's terms, the treatment or condition label means: in vitro stimulation with specific CMV peptide epitopes to enrich CMV-specific T cells. Here the chain combines TRBV19 and TRBJ1-1, with TRBD1 tentatively as D gene (6 bases match). The sequences come from cultured CD8+ T cells from PBMCs, collected from culture after CMV antigen stimulation. The receptor was isolated from a human donor in good health (CMV status not recorded). Some clones in this sample may be carry-over from other donors' samples. The CDR3 corresponds to CASLQGGDTEAFF. Read as DNA, the sequence is TGTGCCAGTCTTCAAGGGGGAGACACTGAAGCTTTCTTT.